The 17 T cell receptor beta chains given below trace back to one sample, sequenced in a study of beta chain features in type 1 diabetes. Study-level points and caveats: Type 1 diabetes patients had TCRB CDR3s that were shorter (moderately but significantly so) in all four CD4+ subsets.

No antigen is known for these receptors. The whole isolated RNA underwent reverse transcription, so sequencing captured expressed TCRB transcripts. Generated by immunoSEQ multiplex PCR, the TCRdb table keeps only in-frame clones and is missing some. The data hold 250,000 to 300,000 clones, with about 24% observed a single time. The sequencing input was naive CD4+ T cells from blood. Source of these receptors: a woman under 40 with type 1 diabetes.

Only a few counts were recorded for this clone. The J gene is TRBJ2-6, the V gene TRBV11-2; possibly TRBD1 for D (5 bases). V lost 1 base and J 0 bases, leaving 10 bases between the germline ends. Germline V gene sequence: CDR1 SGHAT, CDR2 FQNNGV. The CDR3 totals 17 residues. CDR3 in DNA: TGTGCCAGCAGCTTAGCCCGACAGACCTCTGGGGCCAACGTCCTGACTTTC. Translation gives CASSLARQTSGANVLTF.

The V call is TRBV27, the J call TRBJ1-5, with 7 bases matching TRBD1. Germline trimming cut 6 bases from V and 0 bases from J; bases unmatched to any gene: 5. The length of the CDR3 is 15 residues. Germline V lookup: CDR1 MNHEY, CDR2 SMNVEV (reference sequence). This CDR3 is CASRINRGSNQPQHF. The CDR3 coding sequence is TGTGCCAGCAGGATTAACAGGGGTAGCAATCAGCCCCAGCATTTT.

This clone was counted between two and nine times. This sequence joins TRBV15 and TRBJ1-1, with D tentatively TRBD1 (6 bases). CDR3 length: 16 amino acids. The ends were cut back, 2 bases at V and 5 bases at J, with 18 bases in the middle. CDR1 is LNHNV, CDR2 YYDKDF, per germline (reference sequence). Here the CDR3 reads CATSRPLRGGMTEAFF. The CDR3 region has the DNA TGTGCCACCAGCAGACCCCTCCGGGGGGGCATGACTGAAGCTTTCTTT.

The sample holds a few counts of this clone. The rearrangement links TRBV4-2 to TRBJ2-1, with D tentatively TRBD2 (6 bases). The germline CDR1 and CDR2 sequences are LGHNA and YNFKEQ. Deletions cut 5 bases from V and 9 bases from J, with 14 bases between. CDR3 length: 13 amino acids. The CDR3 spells CASSTAGSSEQFF. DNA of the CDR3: TGTGCCAGCAGCACCGCGGGGTCGAGTGAGCAGTTCTTC.

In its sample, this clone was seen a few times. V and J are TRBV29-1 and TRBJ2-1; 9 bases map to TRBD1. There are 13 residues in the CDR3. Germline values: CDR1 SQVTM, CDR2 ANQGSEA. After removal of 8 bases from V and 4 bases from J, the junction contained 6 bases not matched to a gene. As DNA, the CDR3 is TGCAGCCGAACAGGGGGCTTGTACAATGAGCAGTTCTTC. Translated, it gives CSRTGGLYNEQFF.

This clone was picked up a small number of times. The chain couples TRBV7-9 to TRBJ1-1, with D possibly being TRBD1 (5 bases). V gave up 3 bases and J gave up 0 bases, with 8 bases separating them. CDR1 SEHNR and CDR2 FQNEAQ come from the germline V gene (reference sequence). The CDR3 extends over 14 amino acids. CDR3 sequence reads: CASSLSGMNTEAFF. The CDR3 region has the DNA TGTGCCAGCAGCTTGTCAGGGATGAACACTGAAGCTTTCTTT.

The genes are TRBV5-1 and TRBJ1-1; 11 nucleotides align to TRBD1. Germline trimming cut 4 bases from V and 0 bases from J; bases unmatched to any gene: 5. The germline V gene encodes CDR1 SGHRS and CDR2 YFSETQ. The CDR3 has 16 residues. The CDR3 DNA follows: TGCGCCAGCAGCGAGGACAGGGGGCTCATGAACACTGAAGCTTTCTTT. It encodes CASSEDRGLMNTEAFF.

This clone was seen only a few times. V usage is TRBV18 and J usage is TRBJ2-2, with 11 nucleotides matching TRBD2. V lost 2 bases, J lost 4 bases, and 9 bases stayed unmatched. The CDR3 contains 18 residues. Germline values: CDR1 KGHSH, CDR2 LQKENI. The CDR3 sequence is CASSPAASGRTVTGELFF. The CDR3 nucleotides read TGTGCCAGCTCACCAGCGGCTAGCGGGAGGACGGTCACCGGGGAGCTGTTTTTT.

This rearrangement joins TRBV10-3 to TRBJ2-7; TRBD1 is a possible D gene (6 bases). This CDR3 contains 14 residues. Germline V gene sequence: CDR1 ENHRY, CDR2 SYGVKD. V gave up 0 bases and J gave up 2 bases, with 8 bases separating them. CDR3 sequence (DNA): TGTGCCATCAGTGAGTCCGGACAGACCTACGAGCAGTACTTC. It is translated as CAISESGQTYEQYF.

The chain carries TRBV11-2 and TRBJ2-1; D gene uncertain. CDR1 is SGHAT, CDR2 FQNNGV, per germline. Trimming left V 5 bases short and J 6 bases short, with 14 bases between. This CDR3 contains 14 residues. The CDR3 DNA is TGTGCCAGCAGCCTTATCGTTCTGAGCAATGAGCAGTTCTTC. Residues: CASSLIVLSNEQFF.

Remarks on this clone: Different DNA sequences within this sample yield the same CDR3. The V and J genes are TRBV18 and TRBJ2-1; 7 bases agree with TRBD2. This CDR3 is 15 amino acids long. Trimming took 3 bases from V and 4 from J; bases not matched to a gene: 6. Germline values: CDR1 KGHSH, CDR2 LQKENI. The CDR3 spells CASSPLAGAYNEQFF. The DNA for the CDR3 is TGTGCCAGCTCACCGCTGGCGGGAGCGTACAATGAGCAGTTCTTC.

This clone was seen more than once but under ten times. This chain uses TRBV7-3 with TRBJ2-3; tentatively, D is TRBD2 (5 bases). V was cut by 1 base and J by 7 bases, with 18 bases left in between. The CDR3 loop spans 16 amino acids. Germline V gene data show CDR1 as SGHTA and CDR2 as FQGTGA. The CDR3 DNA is TGTGCCAGCAGCTTAAGTCCCTCCCCCAACGGGAATACGCAGTATTTT. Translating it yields CASSLSPSPNGNTQYF.

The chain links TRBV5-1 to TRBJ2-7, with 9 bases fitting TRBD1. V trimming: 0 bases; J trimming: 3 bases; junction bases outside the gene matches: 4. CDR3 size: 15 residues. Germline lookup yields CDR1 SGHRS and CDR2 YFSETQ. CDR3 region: CASSLDWTGVYEQYF. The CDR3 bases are TGCGCCAGCAGCTTGGACTGGACAGGGGTCTACGAGCAGTACTTC.

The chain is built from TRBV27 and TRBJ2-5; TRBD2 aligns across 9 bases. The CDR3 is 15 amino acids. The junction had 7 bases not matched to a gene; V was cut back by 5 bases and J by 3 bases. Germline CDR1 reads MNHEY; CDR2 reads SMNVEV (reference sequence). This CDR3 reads CASSPDRLAEETQYF. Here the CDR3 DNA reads TGTGCCAGCAGTCCTGACCGACTAGCGGAAGAGACCCAGTACTTC.

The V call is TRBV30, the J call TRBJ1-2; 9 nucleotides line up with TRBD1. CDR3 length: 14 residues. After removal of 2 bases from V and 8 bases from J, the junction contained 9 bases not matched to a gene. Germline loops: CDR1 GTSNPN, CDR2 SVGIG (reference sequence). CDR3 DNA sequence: TGTGCCTGGAGTCAGCAACAGGGGGCAGGGGGCTACACCTTC. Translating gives CAWSQQQGAGGYTF.

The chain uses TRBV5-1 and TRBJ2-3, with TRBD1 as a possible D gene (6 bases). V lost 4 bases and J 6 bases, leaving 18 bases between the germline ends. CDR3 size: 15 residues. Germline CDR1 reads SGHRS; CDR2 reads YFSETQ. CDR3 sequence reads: CASSTTGISGDTQYF. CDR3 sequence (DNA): TGCGCCAGCAGCACAACAGGGATTTCTGGGGATACGCAGTATTTT. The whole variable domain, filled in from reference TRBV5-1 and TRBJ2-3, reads KAGVTQTPRYLIKTRGQQVTLSCSPISGHRSVSWYQQTPGQGLQFLFEYFSETQRNKGNFPGRFSGRQFSNSRSEMNVSTLELGDSALYLCASSTTGISGDTQYFGPGTRLTVL.

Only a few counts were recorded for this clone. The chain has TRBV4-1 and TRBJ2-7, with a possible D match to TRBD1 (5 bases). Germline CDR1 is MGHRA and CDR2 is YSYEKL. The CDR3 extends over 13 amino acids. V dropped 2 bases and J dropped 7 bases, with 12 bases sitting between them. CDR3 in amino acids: CASSQPQGWEQYF. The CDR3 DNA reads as TGCGCCAGCAGCCAACCTCAGGGTTGGGAGCAGTACTTC.